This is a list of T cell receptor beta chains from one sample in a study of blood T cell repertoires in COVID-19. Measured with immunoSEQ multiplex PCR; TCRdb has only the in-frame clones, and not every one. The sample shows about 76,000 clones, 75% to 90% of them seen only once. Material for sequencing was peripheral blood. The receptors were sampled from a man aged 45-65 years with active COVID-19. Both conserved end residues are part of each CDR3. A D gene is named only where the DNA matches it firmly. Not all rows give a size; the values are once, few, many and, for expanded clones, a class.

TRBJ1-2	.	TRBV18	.	TGTGCCAGCTCAAGTGACAGGTCCTATGGCTACACCTTC	CASSSDRSYGYTF
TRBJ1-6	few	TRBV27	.	TGTGCCAGCAGTTCTCTCAGGGGTTCACCCCTCCACTTT	CASSSLRGSPLHF
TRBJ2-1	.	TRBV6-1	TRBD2	TGTGCCAGCAGTGAGCCGGGACTAGCGGTTCCCGAGCAGTTCTTC	CASSEPGLAVPEQFF
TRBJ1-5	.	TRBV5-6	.	TGTGCCAGCAGCTTGGGGGCGTATAGCAATCAGCCCCAGCATTTT	CASSLGAYSNQPQHF
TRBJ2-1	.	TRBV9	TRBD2	TGTGCCAGCAGCGTAGGTGCGGGAGAGGGCGACAATGAGCAGTTCTTC	CASSVGAGEGDNEQFF
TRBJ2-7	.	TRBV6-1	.	TGTGCCAGCAGTGAGCGGGAGAGGGGGTACGAGCAGTACTTC	CASSERERGYEQYF
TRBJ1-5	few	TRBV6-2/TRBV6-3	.	TGTGCCAGCGGCCCCTACGGGCAGGGGCGTCAGCCCCAGCATTTT	CASGPYGQGRQPQHF
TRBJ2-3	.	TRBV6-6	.	TGTGCCAGCACCACCGGGGGTATCACAGATACGCAGTATTTT	CASTTGGITDTQYF
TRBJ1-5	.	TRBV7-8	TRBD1	TGTGCCAGCAGCCTGACAGGGACCAATCAGCCCCAGCATTTT	CASSLTGTNQPQHF
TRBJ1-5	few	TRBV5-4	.	TGTGCCAGCAGCCTTGGTGGGGGCTACGATCAGCCCCAGCATTTT	CASSLGGGYDQPQHF
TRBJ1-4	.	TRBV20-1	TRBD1	TGCAGTGCTAGTGCGCGGACAGGGTTAGAAAAACTGTTTTTT	CSASARTGLEKLFF
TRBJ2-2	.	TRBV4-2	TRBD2	TGTGCCAGCAGCCAAGGGAGCGGCGGTAGCGGGAGTTCCGGGGAGCTGTTTTTT	CASSQGSGGSGSSGELFF
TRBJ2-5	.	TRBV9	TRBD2	TGTGCCAGCAGCGTAGGAGGTAGCGGGGGGCAAGAGACCCAGTACTTC	CASSVGGSGGQETQYF
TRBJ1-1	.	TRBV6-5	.	TGTGCCAGCAGTTACAATTCTGGGCAGAACACTGAAGCTTTCTTT	CASSYNSGQNTEAFF
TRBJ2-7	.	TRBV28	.	TGTGCCAGCAGCCCCGGGGGAGGACTCCCGCCCTACGAGCAGTACTTC	CASSPGGGLPPYEQYF
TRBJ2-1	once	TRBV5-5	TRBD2	TGTGCCAGCAAGCCGGGACTAGGAGTAATGTCCTACAATGAGCAGTTCTTC	CASKPGLGVMSYNEQFF
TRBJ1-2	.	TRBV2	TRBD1	TGTGCCAGCGGGACAGGCTGGGGCTACACCTTC	CASGTGWGYTF
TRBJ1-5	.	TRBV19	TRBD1	TGTGCCAGTAGTTCGCGGGGACAGGGCAGTCAGCCCCAGCATTTT	CASSSRGQGSQPQHF
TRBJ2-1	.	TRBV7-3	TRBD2	TGTGCCAGCAGCCGGACTAGCGGGAGCTACAATGAGCAGTTCTTC	CASSRTSGSYNEQFF
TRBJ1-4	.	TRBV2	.	TGTGCCAGCAGTGATGGGACTGCACTCTACAGAGAAAAACTGTTTTTT	CASSDGTALYREKLFF
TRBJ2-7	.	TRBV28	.	TGTGCCAGCACGAGGTCGGGGGAGGACGAGCAGTACTTC	CASTRSGEDEQYF
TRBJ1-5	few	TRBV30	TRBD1	TGTGCCTGCCGGGACAGGGGGCTTCAGCGCCAGCATTTT	CACRDRGLQRQHF
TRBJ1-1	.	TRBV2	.	TGTGCCAGTAGGACAGACACGAACACTGAAGCTTTCTTT	CASRTDTNTEAFF
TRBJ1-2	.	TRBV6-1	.	TGTGCCAGCAGTGAAGCAGGACAGTATGGCTACACCTTC	CASSEAGQYGYTF
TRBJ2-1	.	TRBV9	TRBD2	TGTGCCAGCAGCGTAGGGACTAGCGGGAGTCCTGAGCAGTTCTTC	CASSVGTSGSPEQFF
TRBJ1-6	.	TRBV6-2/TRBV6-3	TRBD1	TGTGCCAGCAGTTTGTGGACAGGGGACAATTCACCCCTCCACTTT	CASSLWTGDNSPLHF
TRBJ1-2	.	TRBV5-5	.	TGTGCCAGCAGCTTTCTAGGTTCCGGGGTCGGATATGGCTACACCTTC	CASSFLGSGVGYGYTF
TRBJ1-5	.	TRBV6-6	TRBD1	TGTGCCAGCAGTTTCACAGGGGGTCAGCCCCAGCATTTT	CASSFTGGQPQHF
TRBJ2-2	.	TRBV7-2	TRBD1	TGTGCCAGCAGCGGCCGGGACAGGGCCGGGGAGCTGTTTTTT	CASSGRDRAGELFF
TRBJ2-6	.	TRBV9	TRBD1	TGTGCCAGCAGCGTTCACAGGGGAACTGGGGCCAACGTCCTGACTTTC	CASSVHRGTGANVLTF
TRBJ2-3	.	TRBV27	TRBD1	TGTGCCAGCAGCGGACAGGGTAAGGGTTGGACAGATACGCAGTATTTT	CASSGQGKGWTDTQYF
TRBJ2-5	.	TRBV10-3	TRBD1	TGTGCCATCAGTGAGGGGTATTCCCGACAGGGGCGAGCAGAGACCCAGTACTTC	CAISEGYSRQGRAETQYF
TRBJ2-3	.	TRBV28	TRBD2	TGTGCCAGCAGCGGGGGGGCCCCCCATACGCAGTATTTT	CASSGGAPHTQYF
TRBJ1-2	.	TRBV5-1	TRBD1	TGCGCCAGCACCTCCGGGACAGCAACCTACACCTTC	CASTSGTATYTF
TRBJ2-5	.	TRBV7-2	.	TGTGCCAGCAGCTACCGACTTTCAGAGACCCAGTACTTC	CASSYRLSETQYF
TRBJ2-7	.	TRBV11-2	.	TGTGCCAGCAGCTTATCGGGCGAGCAGTACTTC	CASSLSGEQYF
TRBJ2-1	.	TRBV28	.	TGTGCCAGCAGTTCAGGGGGAGGCTCCTACAATGAGCAGTTCTTC	CASSSGGGSYNEQFF
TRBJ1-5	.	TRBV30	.	TGTGCCTGGAGCCCCGGGGGAGGCAATCAGCCCCAGCATTTT	CAWSPGGGNQPQHF
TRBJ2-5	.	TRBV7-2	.	TGTGCCAGCACTATCCGGGTAGGAGAGACCCAGTACTTC	CASTIRVGETQYF
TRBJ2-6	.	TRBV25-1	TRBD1	TGTGCCAGCACTCCCCGACAGGGGATCGCCCCTGGGGCCAACGTCCTGACTTTC	CASTPRQGIAPGANVLTF
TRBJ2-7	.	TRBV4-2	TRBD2	TGTGCCAGCAGCCCACTTGCCGCGGGAGAGGTTTACGAGCAGTACTTC	CASSPLAAGEVYEQYF
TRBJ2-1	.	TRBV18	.	TGTGCCAGCTCTACGTTTACTAGGAACAATGAGCAGTTCTTC	CASSTFTRNNEQFF
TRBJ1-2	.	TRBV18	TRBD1	TGTGCCACCAGGGGACAGAGCGACTATGGCTACACCTTC	CATRGQSDYGYTF
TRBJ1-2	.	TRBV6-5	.	TGTGCCATCCGCGGACAGAGGGGAAACTATGGCTACACCTTC	CAIRGQRGNYGYTF
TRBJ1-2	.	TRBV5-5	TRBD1	TGTGCCAGCAGCTTCTCCGGGACAGGGGTAAATGGCTACACCTTC	CASSFSGTGVNGYTF
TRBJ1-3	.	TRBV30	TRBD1	TGTGCCTGGACCCGGACAGGAACCACCTCTGGAAACACCATATATTTT	CAWTRTGTTSGNTIYF